Presented here are 30 T cell receptor beta chains from one specimen sequenced in a study of shared clonotypes between healthy human individuals (dated by TCRdb to 2020 to 2021). The library was produced with the immunoSEQ multiplex PCR assay. TCRdb retrieved this table from immuneACCESS and kept in-frame rearrangements only. Not all clones are present; in checked studies, unresolved V genes account for under half, and no reason is known for the remainder. The sample table records 2 million to 2.5 million clones; approximately 96% of these occur just once. Roughly 0.13% of the sample is taken by the ten largest. Sample: naive CD4+ T cells sorted from blood. Reading the label with the study, this specimen's cell subset or site is: CD45RA+ positively selected. The receptors come from a man aged 18 to 30 in good health.

The chain is built from TRBV2 and TRBJ2-4; D gene unclear. The CDR3 loop spans 14 amino acids. Looked up from germline, CDR1 is SNHLY and CDR2 is FYNNEI. V was pared by 3 bases and J by 0 bases, with 6 bases between. In DNA, the CDR3 is TGTGCCAGCAGTGAGCGTTTAGCCAAAAACATTCAGTACTTC. This encodes CASSERLAKNIQYF.

This clone was counted once. The chain has TRBV6-5 and TRBJ1-2, with TRBD1 matching 7 bases. V lost 6 bases and J lost 5; bases outside the gene matches: 9. Germline V CDR1 and CDR2: MNHEY, SVGAGI. CDR3 size: 14 residues. The DNA of the CDR3 is TGTGCCAGCAGCAAGGCCCAGGGGGGGTATGGCTACACCTTC. Translating gives CASSKAQGGYGYTF.

V gene TRBV27 combines with J gene TRBJ2-6; D gene unclear. The CDR3 totals 15 residues. The germline gives CDR1 MNHEY, CDR2 SMNVEV (reference sequence). The germline V and J ends were trimmed by 1 base and 0 bases, with 4 bases remaining between them. CDR3 in amino acids: CASSLYFSGANVLTF. The CDR3 DNA follows: TGTGCCAGCAGTTTATATTTCTCTGGGGCCAACGTCCTGACTTTC.

The CDR3 spells CASSYTTNEKLFF. The CDR3 region has the DNA TGTGCCAGCAGTTACACAACTAATGAAAAACTGTTTTTT. The chain carries TRBV6-6 and TRBJ1-4; D remains unclear. The germline gives CDR1 MNHNY, CDR2 SVGAGI (reference sequence). V lost 2 bases and J 0 bases, leaving 1 base between the germline ends. The length of the CDR3 is 13 residues.

The chain employs TRBV27 and TRBJ1-1; D uncertain. Trimming shortened V by 5 bases and J by 1 base, and 11 bases separated the two germline ends. Germline V gene lookup returns CDR1 MNHEY and CDR2 SMNVEV (reference sequence). This CDR3 comprises 14 residues. The CDR3 sequence: CASSGSTGNTEAFF. CDR3 DNA: TGTGCCAGCAGTGGGTCGACCGGGAACACTGAAGCTTTCTTT.

The chain links TRBV5-4 to TRBJ2-5; 8 positions agree with TRBD1. This CDR3 is 14 amino acids long. CDR1 and CDR2 (germline): SGHNT, YYREEE (reference sequence). Trimming removed 4 bases from V and 4 bases from J; junction bases left unmatched: 6. CDR3 DNA: TGTGCCAGCAGCGAACAACAGGGGGGAGAGACCCAGTACTTC. Residues: CASSEQQGGETQYF.

This chain joins TRBV5-1 and TRBJ1-4; no reliable D call. Deletions cut 4 bases from V and 7 bases from J, with 11 bases between. The CDR3 is 13 residues long. Germline CDR1 and CDR2: SGHRS and YFSETQ. CDR3 region: CASSLTPTEKLFF. DNA of the CDR3: TGCGCCAGCAGCCTCACCCCGACTGAAAAACTGTTTTTT.

The chain recombines TRBV21-1 with TRBJ1-6. TRBV21-1 constitutes a pseudogene. This CDR3 comprises 15 residues. DNA for the CDR3: TGTGCCAGCAGCAAAGGGCCCAGGGACGATTCACCCCTCCACTTT. Translating it yields CASSKGPRDDSPLHF.

A single count supports this clone. The identical CDR3 is also encoded by other nucleotide sequences in the sample. V and J are TRBV15 and TRBJ1-4, with D unclear. Between the trimmed V and J ends, which lost 3 bases and 0 bases, there was a span of 8 bases. The CDR3 has 15 residues. Germline CDR1 is LNHNV and CDR2 is YYDKDF (reference sequence). CDR3 sequence (DNA): TGTGCCACCAGCAGGGACCGCGCAACTAATGAAAAACTGTTTTTT. It translates to CATSRDRATNEKLFF. Supplemented by reference TRBV15 and TRBJ1-4, the full variable domain reads DAMVIQNPRYQVTQFGKPVTLSCSQTLNHNVMYWYQQKSSQAPKLLFHYYDKDFNNEADTPDNFQSRRPNTSFCFLDIRSPGLGDTAMYLCATSRDRATNEKLFFGSGTQLSVL.

Details on this clone: The sample contains more than one DNA sequence encoding this CDR3. The genes are TRBV7-2 and TRBJ2-5, with 11 bases fitting TRBD2. The germline V gene has CDR1 SGHTA and CDR2 FQGNSA. The V gene end was trimmed by 6 bases and the J gene end by 5 bases; junction bases not matched to a gene: 11. The CDR3 has 16 amino acids. The CDR3 DNA is TGTGCCAGCAGTCTAATAGCGGGAGGGCCGGGTGAGACCCAGTACTTC. Protein product: CASSLIAGGPGETQYF.

The chain couples TRBV9 to TRBJ1-3; D gene uncertain. V shed 0 bases and J shed 0 bases, with 19 bases lying between them. The CDR3 length is 19 residues. The germline V gene encodes CDR1 SGDLS and CDR2 YYNGEE. CDR3 DNA: TGTGCCAGCAGCGTAGATAACTCCAAGGGAAATAGCTCTGGAAACACCATATATTTT. Translated: CASSVDNSKGNSSGNTIYF.

This clone came up a few times. The same CDR3 also results from other DNA sequences found in this sample. The chain couples TRBV20-1 to TRBJ2-3; D gene unclear. The CDR3 is 11 amino acids. CDR1 and CDR2 from the germline V gene are DFQATT and SNEGSKA (reference sequence). V shed 6 bases and J shed 0 bases, with 4 bases lying between them. The CDR3 DNA sequence: TGCAGTGCCGGGAGCACAGATACGCAGTATTTT. This translates into CSAGSTDTQYF.

The chain joins TRBV7-9 to TRBJ2-7, with D unclear. This CDR3 has 14 residues. V was cut by 3 bases and J by 3 bases, with 12 bases left in between. CDR1 is SEHNR, CDR2 FQNEAQ, per germline (reference sequence). CDR3 in DNA: TGTGCCAGCAGCTTCTCGGGCCAGAACTACGAGCAGTACTTC. Its translation is CASSFSGQNYEQYF. Full variable domain (missing parts from reference TRBV7-9 and TRBJ2-7): DTGVSQNPRHKITKRGQNVTFRCDPISEHNRLYWYRQTLGQGPEFLTYFQNEAQLEKSRLLSDRFSAERPKGSFSTLEIQRTEQGDSAMYLCASSFSGQNYEQYFGPGTRLTVT.

This sequence joins TRBV5-5 and TRBJ1-5; 12 bases align to TRBD1. This CDR3 comprises 16 residues. The V gene's germline CDR1 is SGHKS and CDR2 YYEKEE (reference sequence). Trimming cost V 2 bases and J 10 bases; bases outside gene matches: 10. The CDR3 DNA is TGTGCCAGCAGCTTATTGGGACAGGGGGCGATAGGTCCCCAGCATTTT. Encoded protein: CASSLLGQGAIGPQHF.

The chain combines TRBV5-1 with TRBJ2-5; perhaps TRBD1 as D (5 bases). The germline V and J ends were trimmed by 4 bases and 1 base, with 8 bases remaining between them. The CDR3 length is 13 residues. CDR1 and CDR2 (germline): SGHRS, YFSETQ. The CDR3 reads CASSVQVQETQYF. For the CDR3, the DNA is TGCGCCAGCAGCGTACAGGTCCAAGAGACCCAGTACTTC.

The V call is TRBV2, the J call TRBJ1-4; D is possibly TRBD1 (5 bases). V lost 4 bases, J lost 6 bases, and 9 bases lay in between. Germline-derived CDR1 and CDR2 are SNHLY and FYNNEI. This CDR3 contains 13 residues. CDR3 bases: TGTGCCAGCAGTGTGCAGGGCGATGAAAAACTGTTTTTT. The encoded protein is CASSVQGDEKLFF. Full variable domain (rest looked up from reference TRBV2 and TRBJ1-4): EPEVTQTPSHQVTQMGQEVILRCVPISNHLYFYWYRQILGQKVEFLVSFYNNEISEKSEIFDDQFSVERPDGSNFTLKIRSTKLEDSAMYFCASSVQGDEKLFFGSGTQLSVL.

The chain carries TRBV27 and TRBJ2-5; TRBD2 agrees at 12 bases. Germline CDR1 MNHEY, CDR2 SMNVEV (reference sequence). V was pared by 6 bases and J by 7 bases, with 9 bases of the junction left unmatched. The CDR3 covers 15 residues. The CDR3 DNA follows: TGTGCCAGCAGGGAGGCGACTAGCGGGAGCGTGACCCAGTACTTC. This translates into CASREATSGSVTQYF.

This chain uses TRBV5-1 with TRBJ1-1; D gene ambiguous. The CDR3 runs to 13 residues. Germline CDR1 SGHRS, CDR2 YFSETQ. V lost 0 bases and J 6 bases, leaving 9 bases between the germline ends. CDR3 sequence: CASSLDERPEAFF. As DNA, the CDR3 is TGCGCCAGCAGCTTGGACGAAAGGCCTGAAGCTTTCTTT.

The chain links TRBV9 to TRBJ1-4; 7 nucleotides align to TRBD1. The CDR3 has 17 residues. With 4 bases clipped from V and 6 bases from J, the junction kept 15 bases outside the gene matches. CDR1 and CDR2 (germline): SGDLS, YYNGEE. The CDR3 loop is CASSPRPRTGWDEKLFF. The CDR3 DNA is TGTGCCAGCAGCCCACGACCTAGGACAGGATGGGATGAAAAACTGTTTTTT.

The rearrangement uses TRBV18 and TRBJ2-7; D gene unclear. The germline CDR1 and CDR2 sequences are KGHSH and LQKENI. The V end was cut by 3 bases, the J end by 6 bases, with 3 bases between. The CDR3 totals 10 residues. CDR3 DNA: TGTGCCAGCTCACCTGTCGAGCAGTACTTC. Amino acids: CASSPVEQYF.

J is TRBJ2-1 and V is TRBV6-5; 8 bases align to TRBD2. There are 14 residues in the CDR3. Germline V gene data show CDR1 as MNHEY and CDR2 as SVGAGI. Germline trimming cut 10 bases from V and 2 bases from J; bases unmatched to any gene: 7. The CDR3 DNA follows: TGTGCCATCCCGGGACTAGGGCCCTACAATGAGCAGTTCTTC. Protein sequence: CAIPGLGPYNEQFF.

The CDR3 DNA follows: TGTGCCAGCAGCCAAGAACGGGCTACGCAGTATTTT. It codes for CASSQERATQYF. V is TRBV7-2 and J is TRBJ2-3; the D is unclear. The ends were cut back, 5 bases at V and 8 bases at J, with 11 bases in the middle. The CDR3 is made up of 12 amino acids. Germline CDR1 is SGHTA and CDR2 is FQGNSA.

The chain links TRBV10-1 to TRBJ2-3; the D is unclear. V lost 2 bases, J lost 5 bases, and 11 bases lay in between. The length of the CDR3 is 14 residues. The germline gives CDR1 WNHNN, CDR2 SYGVQD (reference sequence). The CDR3 coding sequence is TGCGCCAGCAGTGAGCATCCATTAGGAGATACGCAGTATTTT. Protein: CASSEHPLGDTQYF.

This chain connects TRBV11-2 to TRBJ1-1; weak D call: TRBD1 (6 bases). V was pared by 0 bases and J by 5 bases, with 16 bases between. The CDR3 sequence is 16 residues long. Germline V gene lookup returns CDR1 SGHAT and CDR2 FQNNGV. CDR3 region: CASSLEPPHTGTEAFF. CDR3 DNA sequence: TGTGCCAGCAGCTTAGAGCCCCCCCACACAGGGACTGAAGCTTTCTTT.

The V and J genes are TRBV28 and TRBJ1-1; the D gene is possibly TRBD1 (6 bases). The CDR3 has 12 residues. Looked up from germline, CDR1 is MDHEN and CDR2 is SYDVKM. V was pared by 3 bases and J by 10 bases, with 12 bases between. CDR3 bases: TGTGCCAGCAGTTTCCAGACAGGCCGAGCTTTCTTT. Its translation is CASSFQTGRAFF.

The chain combines TRBV30 with TRBJ1-4, with TRBD1 matching 8 bases. From germline, CDR1 is GTSNPN and CDR2 SVGIG (reference sequence). Trimming removed 7 bases from V and 10 bases from J; junction bases left unmatched: 11. This CDR3 contains 13 residues. For the CDR3, the DNA is TGTGCCTTACAAATTGACAGGGGAGGAAAACTGTTTTTT. Protein: CALQIDRGGKLFF.

The gene calls are TRBV9 and TRBJ2-1; 9 positions match TRBD2. Germline trimming cut 4 bases from V and 7 bases from J; bases unmatched to any gene: 9. This CDR3 comprises 15 residues. Germline V lookup: CDR1 SGDLS, CDR2 YYNGEE. CDR3 protein: CASSLLAGKRNEQFF. CDR3 DNA sequence: TGTGCCAGCAGCCTGCTAGCGGGGAAGAGGAATGAGCAGTTCTTC.

In this sample, this clone turned up a few times. V usage is TRBV27 and J usage is TRBJ1-6; D possibly corresponds to TRBD1 (6 bases). Per the germline V gene, CDR1 is MNHEY and CDR2 is SMNVEV (reference sequence). V lost 6 bases to trimming and J lost 9 bases, with 18 bases between them. CDR3 size: 15 residues. The DNA of the CDR3 is TGTGCCAGCAGAGACCAGGGGAAGACTCCTTCACCCCTCCACTTT. It translates to CASRDQGKTPSPLHF.

This clone appeared once. V gene TRBV9 combines with J gene TRBJ2-5; D uncertain. CDR1 and CDR2 from the germline V gene are SGDLS and YYNGEE. The CDR3 loop spans 16 amino acids. The V end lost 0 bases, the J end lost 5 bases, and 17 bases lay between the germline ends. Written as DNA, the CDR3 is TGTGCCAGCAGCGTAGGAGGAACGGTGGGGTCGGAGACCCAGTACTTC. Translated: CASSVGGTVGSETQYF.

The chain has TRBV5-1 and TRBJ1-1; 7 positions agree with TRBD1. The CDR3 has 16 residues. V gave up 0 bases and J gave up 5 bases; unmatched junction bases: 10. Germline values: CDR1 SGHRS, CDR2 YFSETQ. The CDR3: CASSLGKGAFITEAFF. CDR3 nucleotides: TGCGCCAGCAGCTTGGGAAAGGGGGCGTTTATTACTGAAGCTTTCTTT.